This T cell receptor (beta chain) was identified in a study of human T cells and chemical hapten exposure (dated by TCRdb to about 2021). A note on the overall study: For sensitization, 2% DPC in acetone was applied to an approximately 2 cm by approximately 2 cm area of upper inner arm skin. This study followed changes in the peripheral blood TCR repertoire in vivo during primary and secondary sensitization of alopecia patients to the hapten diphenylcyclopropenone (DPC). For TCR sequencing, blood came from 25 to 35 alopecia patients at anywhere from one to four time points (pre-sensitization, 2, 6 and 24 weeks). Patch testing on the upper back used Finn chambers containing 0.01% DPC, with scoring done after 6 days according to International Contact Dermatitis Research Group standards. Blood was sampled from patients pre-sensitization (week 0) and at 2, 6 and about 24 weeks after DPC sensitization. Libraries were combined into a pool for sequencing, and differences in TCR yield between samples came mainly from small differences in library volumes within the pool. Most of the patients in the cohort were female, and the cohort covered alopecia areata with under or over 50% scalp involvement, alopecia totalis and alopecia universalis. Throughout the study period of about 23 weeks, patients also received therapeutic DPC doses to the scalp every week.

The protocol used for the library was RACE. Sequencing instrument: NextSeq 500. Library preparation attached unique molecular identifiers to individual cDNA molecules for quantitative, reproducible TCR counting. Both TCR alpha and TCR beta chains were sequenced from each blood RNA sample. For the original study's pipeline: The median number of TCRs per sample was over 95,000, ranging from about 20,000 to 750,000. The Decombinator software suite was used to annotate the V, J and CDR3 of the TCR reads. For the PS versus PT1 abundance plots, all samples were subsampled to the same number of TCRs (28,000). TCRs were defined as expanded if absent before sensitization and observed at least eight times at the 2-week time point. The public reads were reprocessed in TCRdb via fastp at Q25 and MiXCR, keeping in-frame beta chains. Each record represents a unique CDR3 protein, reported with the most common genes and DNA among its rows. None of the V and J calls come from the authors' own analysis; TCRdb made them. This sample has roughly 110,000 distinct CDR3 sequences in its table, and more than 10% of those were observed once. The biggest ten clones account for 1.6% of the sample.

The sample holds a few counts of this clonotype. No cognate antigen has been identified for it. Nothing much larger sits one base from this clone, and base qualities are not available. The V and J ends are trimmed by 5 bases and 6 bases, leaving 11 bases between them. The CDR3 has 14 amino acids, counting the end cysteine and phenylalanine. Only CDR3 DNA remains: 42 bases, in frame from the first base. CDR1 and CDR2 are drawn from the germline V gene (reference sequence): SEHNR, FQNEAQ. The sample's time point, from its label and the paper: pre-sensitization, week 0. Taken with the paper, the label for treatment or condition translates to: therapeutic diphenylcyclopropenone sensitization with weekly scalp DPC. At each patch-test visit, blood was drawn before the patch test was applied. Patients were eligible if aged 18 to 70, diagnosed with alopecia and judged suitable for DPC therapy, and pregnant patients were excluded. Unfractionated whole blood was collected in Tempus Blood RNA tubes, and total RNA was extracted from that blood.

General findings and caveats noted by the study authors: The number of PT1 expanded TCRs positively correlated with patch test score, significant at thresholds 8, 16 and 32 but not 4. DPC sensitization did not change how many TCRs were above 1 in 1000 frequency, and no evidence was found of alterations in global repertoire structure. Significantly more large CDR3 similarity clusters were formed by expanded TCRs than by pre-sensitization or healthy control sets, consistent with antigen-driven responses. Repeated subsampling changed both the strength of the expansion versus patch-test correlation and the threshold at which the correlation became significant. Because every patient had alopecia, a presumed autoimmune disease, the patients' immune response might differ from that of healthy individuals.

The sequence came from a woman aged 45 to 65 with alopecia areata. Some clones in this sample may be carry-over from other donors' samples. The sequence joins TRBV7-9 to TRBJ1-6; no D segment can be confidently identified. The input for sequencing was whole blood, taken in connection with sensitization to the hapten diphenylcyclopropenone (DPC). The DNA sequence is TGTGCCAGCAGCCCGCCTGGCGGTAATTCACCCCTCCACTTT. Translated, this is CASSPPGGNSPLHF.